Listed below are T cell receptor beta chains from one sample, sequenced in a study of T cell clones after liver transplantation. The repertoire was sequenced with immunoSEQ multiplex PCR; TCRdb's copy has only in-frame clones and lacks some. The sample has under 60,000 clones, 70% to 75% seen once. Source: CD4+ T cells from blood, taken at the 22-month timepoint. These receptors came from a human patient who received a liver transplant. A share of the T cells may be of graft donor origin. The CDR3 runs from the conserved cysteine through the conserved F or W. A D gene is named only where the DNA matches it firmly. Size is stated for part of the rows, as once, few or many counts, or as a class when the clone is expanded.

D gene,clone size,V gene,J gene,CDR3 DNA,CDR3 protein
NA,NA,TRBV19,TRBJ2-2,TGTGCCAGTAGTTCTGGCCGGGTCGGAGCCGGGGAGCTGTTTTTT,CASSSGRVGAGELFF
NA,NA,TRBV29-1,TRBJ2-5,TGCAGCGTTGAAGAAGGGAGCGTCGGGGAGACCCAGTACTTC,CSVEEGSVGETQYF
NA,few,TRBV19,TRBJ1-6,TGTGCCAGTAGTAGGGGGTCCTATAATTCACCCCTCCACTTT,CASSRGSYNSPLHF
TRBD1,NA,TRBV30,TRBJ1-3,TGTGCCTGGGGGACAGGGGGGAGAGGAAACACCATATATTTT,CAWGTGGRGNTIYF
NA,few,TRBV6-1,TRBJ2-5,TGTGCCAGCAGCTCCGGGCCCCAAGAGACCCAGTACTTC,CASSSGPQETQYF
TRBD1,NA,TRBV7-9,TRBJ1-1,TGTGCCAGCAGCTTAAGGAGAGGGGGCGCGAACACTGAAGCTTTCTTT,CASSLRRGGANTEAFF
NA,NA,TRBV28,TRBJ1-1,TGTGCCAGCAGCCCCCCGGGGGGGTTGGACACTGAAGCTTTCTTT,CASSPPGGLDTEAFF
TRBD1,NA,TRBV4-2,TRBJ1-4,TGTGCCAGCAGGGGAAACCGGGACAGGTTTGCAACTAATGAAAAACTGTTTTTT,CASRGNRDRFATNEKLFF
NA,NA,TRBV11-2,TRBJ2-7,TGTGCCAGCGGAGCACAGGGACTTCTCAACGACGAGCAGTACTTC,CASGAQGLLNDEQYF
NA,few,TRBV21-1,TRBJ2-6,TGTGCCAGCAGCAAACTCCCAGGTCCAATGACTTTC,CASSKLPGPMTF
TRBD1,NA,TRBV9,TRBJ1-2,TGTGCCAGCAGCCCACTGGACAGGGACTATGGCTACACCTTC,CASSPLDRDYGYTF
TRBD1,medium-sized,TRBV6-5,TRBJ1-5,TGTGCCAGCCGGGGACAGCAGGATCAGCCCCAGCATTTT,CASRGQQDQPQHF
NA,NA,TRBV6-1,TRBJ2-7,TGTGCCAGCAGTGAATCCCCAGGGAAAGGCGAGCAGTACTTC,CASSESPGKGEQYF
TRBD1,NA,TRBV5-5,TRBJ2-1,TGTGCCAGCAGCTTGACCGGGACAGGCCACAATGAGCAGTTCTTC,CASSLTGTGHNEQFF
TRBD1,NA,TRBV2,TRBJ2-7,TGTGCCAGCGGTGGGACAGGGAATACCTACGAGCAGTACTTC,CASGGTGNTYEQYF
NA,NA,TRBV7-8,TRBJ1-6,TGTGCCAGCAGCTATGGGGGTCCCTTTAATTCACCCCTCCACTTT,CASSYGGPFNSPLHF
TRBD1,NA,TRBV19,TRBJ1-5,TGTGCCAGTAGCCCGGACAGGGATCAGCCCCAGCATTTT,CASSPDRDQPQHF
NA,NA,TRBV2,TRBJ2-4,TGTGCCAGCAGGCCCGGAAGCGGTGTAGGAGCCAAAAACATTCAGTACTTC,CASRPGSGVGAKNIQYF
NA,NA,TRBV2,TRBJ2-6,TGTGCCAGTATGAATTCTGGGGCCAACGTCCTGACTTTC,CASMNSGANVLTF
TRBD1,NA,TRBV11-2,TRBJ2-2,TGTGCCAGCAGGGAACAGGGGGCGAAAACCGGGGAGCTGTTTTTT,CASREQGAKTGELFF
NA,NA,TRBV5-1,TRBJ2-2,TGCGCCAGCAGCCGTAGGGTGGACGGGGAGCTGTTTTTT,CASSRRVDGELFF
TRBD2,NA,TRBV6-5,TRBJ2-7,TGTGCCAGCAGAGCGTTTAGCGGGGGGTACGAGCAGTACTTC,CASRAFSGGYEQYF
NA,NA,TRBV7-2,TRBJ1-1,TGTGCCAGCAGCCAGTTCGGGGGAGGTGAAGCTTTCTTT,CASSQFGGGEAFF
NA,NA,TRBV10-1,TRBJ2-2,TGCGCCAGCAGTGGGGATTACACCGGGGAGCTGTTTTTT,CASSGDYTGELFF
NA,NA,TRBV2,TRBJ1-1,TGTGCCAGCACCACCGACAGAGACACTGAAGCTTTCTTT,CASTTDRDTEAFF
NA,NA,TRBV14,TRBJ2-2,TGTGCCAGCAAGGGCGTCATGAACACCGGGGAGCTGTTTTTT,CASKGVMNTGELFF
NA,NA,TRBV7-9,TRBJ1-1,TGTGCCAGCAGCTTAGAAGGACAGCACAAAGCTTTCTTT,CASSLEGQHKAFF
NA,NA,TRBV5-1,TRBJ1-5,TGCGCCAGCAGCTCCACCGGGCGGCCCCAGCATTTT,CASSSTGRPQHF
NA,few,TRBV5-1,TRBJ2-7,TGCGCCAGCAGCCCGGGTGGGATTGGACCGCACGAGCAGTACTTC,CASSPGGIGPHEQYF
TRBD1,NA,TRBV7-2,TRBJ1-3,TGTGCCAGCAGCCCTACAGGGGCCTTCTCTGGAAACACCATATATTTT,CASSPTGAFSGNTIYF
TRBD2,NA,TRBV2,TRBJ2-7,TGTGCCAGCACTAAGCGGGGGACCCTCTCCTACGAGCAGTACTTC,CASTKRGTLSYEQYF
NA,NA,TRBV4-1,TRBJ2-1,TGCGCCAGCAGGGAAGGGGGGGGACCTCTCTACAATGAGCAGTTCTTC,CASREGGGPLYNEQFF
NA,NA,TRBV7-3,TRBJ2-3,TGTGCCAGCAGCTCAAACAGGGGGGGTAGCACAGATACGCAGTATTTT,CASSSNRGGSTDTQYF
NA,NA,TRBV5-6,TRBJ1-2,TGTGCCAGCAGCTTTGTAACCGGGACCGCTTATGGCTACACCTTC,CASSFVTGTAYGYTF
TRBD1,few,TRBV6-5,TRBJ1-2,TGTGCCAGCAGACTTTCGGACAGGGAATATGGCTACACCTTC,CASRLSDREYGYTF
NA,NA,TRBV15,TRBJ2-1,TGTGCCACCAGCAGACTGCAACAGGTTTTCGCCTACAATGAGCAGTTCTTC,CATSRLQQVFAYNEQFF
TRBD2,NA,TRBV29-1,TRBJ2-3,TGCAGCGTGGAATTAAGCGGGGGCCGGGGGGATACGCAGTATTTT,CSVELSGGRGDTQYF
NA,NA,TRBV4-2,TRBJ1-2,TGTGCCAGCAGCCGCATTCCCGGGACTTCGGAGGACTATGGCTACACCTTC,CASSRIPGTSEDYGYTF
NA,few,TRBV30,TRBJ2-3,TGTGCCTGGACTAGCCTGATAACCACAGATACGCAGTATTTT,CAWTSLITTDTQYF
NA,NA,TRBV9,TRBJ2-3,TGTGCCAGCAGCCTGCGCACAGATACGCAGTATTTT,CASSLRTDTQYF
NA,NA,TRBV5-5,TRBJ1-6,TGTGCCAGCAGCTCGGCAGCCAGTAATTCACCCCTCCACTTT,CASSSAASNSPLHF
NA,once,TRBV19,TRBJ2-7,TGTGCCACCAAGTATTCACTAGGCAACTACGAGCAGTACTTC,CATKYSLGNYEQYF
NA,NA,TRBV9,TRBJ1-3,TGTGCCAGCAGCCCCCGGATAACCTCTGGAAACACCATATATTTT,CASSPRITSGNTIYF
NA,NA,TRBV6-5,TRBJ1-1,TGTGCCAGCAGTCCCCAGTGGACTACCAACACTGAAGCTTTCTTT,CASSPQWTTNTEAFF
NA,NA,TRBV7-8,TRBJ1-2,TGTGCCAGCAGCCCACGGGACTCCAGCTATGGCTACACCTTC,CASSPRDSSYGYTF